This entry features one T cell receptor beta chain sequence. This record belongs to a study of blood T cell repertoires in COVID-19. In Cohort 3, a recovered donor had either two negative PCRs, clearance, or symptom resolution. Germline-derived CDR1 and CDR2 are LNHDA and SQIVND (reference sequence). The V and J ends lost 4 bases and 0 bases respectively, with 12 bases between them. CDR3 length: 16 residues. Original data processing: Amplified reference gene primers provided the basis for estimating nucleated cell counts. Some clones are missing from TCRdb's copy, which holds only in-frame ones; the method was immunoSEQ multiplex PCR. V and J calls and clone size are copied from that table; D and trimming were computed from the DNA. The table has about 270,000 clones, around 87% seen once.

Sequencing was carried out using PBMCs or T cells enriched from blood (not recorded which). V usage is TRBV19 and J usage is TRBJ1-4; D is possibly TRBD1 (5 bases). This clonotype was sampled from a woman aged 18-29 years who had recovered from COVID-19. The CDR3 DNA reads as TGTGCCAGTAGTAACCGACAGACAGCAACTAATGAAAAACTGTTTTTT. Translated, it gives CASSNRQTATNEKLFF.